This T cell receptor (beta chain) was sequenced in a study of HIV-infected patients and healthy controls (dated by TCRdb to the mid-2010s). Looking at the study overall: The study asked whether deep sequencing of the TCR repertoire from small blood samples of HIV patients could detect immune perturbation and reconstitution.

V lost 3 bases and J lost 3 bases; the stretch between them is 15 bases long. Looking up the germline V gene (reference sequence) yields CDR1 MNHEY and CDR2 SMNVEV. The CDR3, cysteine through phenylalanine, is 15 amino acids long. Left in the record is the CDR3 DNA by itself, 45 bases read in frame from the first base. 500 ng RNA was reverse transcribed with SuperScript III using primers against the alpha and beta constant regions. Separate alpha and beta chain libraries were made by chain-specific third strand synthesis with multiplexing indices. The protocol used a single primer pair to amplify all rearrangements within a chain, which avoided primer bias, and attached molecular barcodes to each cDNA molecule. Purified cDNA was ligated with T4 RNA Ligase 1 onto a 5' RACE adapter bearing a random hexamer and the SP2 sequencing primer site. With slow temperature ramps used to favor optimal annealing, second strand synthesis was primed from the SP2 site with Phusion polymerase. Joined together, two random hexamer sequences that had both been added before amplification formed the 12-nucleotide barcode of each molecule. A short first PCR added P5 and P7 adapter elements plus a second index, followed by an approximately 20-cycle amplification PCR with P5s and P7 primers. Libraries received about 30 PCR cycles in total, were quantified on a Qubit, sized on a Bioanalyzer, and diluted to roughly 3.6 nM. Sequencing of the normalized libraries was performed on an Illumina MiSeq with 2 x 250 paired-end kits. Into about 10 ul Tris-Cl, the reverse transcription reactions were eluted following cleanup on MinElute columns. The adapter ligations were run for 23 hours at 16 degrees C, and AMPure XP beads at a 1:1 ratio were afterwards used to clean them. On the study's bioinformatics: Demultiplexed FASTQ files were processed with a modified Decombinator that output V, J, insert and barcode information. Sequences that shared a barcode but differed from the dominant sequence were treated as errors and discarded, and barcodes were clustered at Levenshtein distance 3 and counted to estimate the original cDNA molecules. The R packages ineq, vegan, igraph and RCytoscape were used for downstream analyses, together with IMGT nomenclature and CDR3 definitions. The authors computed V gene usage over distinct sequences and counted each TCR a single time to avoid skew from clonal expansion. Unique CDR3 amino acid sequences within a donor were connected in similarity networks whenever two sequences differed by a single Levenshtein edit. The authors compiled published HIV-specific CDR3s (over 90 alpha, roughly 700 beta) and CMV-specific CDR3s (around 13 alpha, 200 to 300 beta) and searched for them in the repertoires. It was shown by random subsampling to size-matched repertoires that the decreased diversity of patients was not caused by their lower sequence numbers. TCRdb took the public reads, trimmed them with fastp at Q25, ran MiXCR for clone calling and kept in-frame beta chains. Rows are combined by CDR3 protein, so each entry shows the most common genes and DNA. What appears here as the V and J calls and clone size reflects TCRdb's work, not the paper's. The sample contains over 15,000 distinct CDR3 sequences, 10% of them found a single time. The ten largest clones take up around 3.1% of the sample.

By its share of the sample, this clonotype is medium-sized (0.01 to 0.1%). Its antigen remains undetermined. One base away there is no much larger clone; base qualities are not given. Since whole blood was used without any cell fractionation, the repertoire reflected all peripheral T cells in unsorted form. Under 11 uninfected healthy donors were sampled as controls, several of whom were sampled twice about 12 weeks apart. For RNA extraction, a roughly 2.7 ml sample of peripheral blood was drawn into Tempus tubes. The TURBO-DNase kit was used to remove leftover genomic DNA, and GLOBINclear was used to deplete globin mRNA. Here is what the overall study found, with its caveats: Alpha-chain CDR3s from MAIT cells appeared at high frequency in healthy controls but were severely depleted in HIV+ repertoires. Significantly different mean usage between HIV-infected patients and controls was observed for eight alpha and eight beta V genes. Pairing of alpha and beta chains was not determined in the samples. Compared with untreated HIV+ repertoires, healthy control repertoires had roughly threefold more distinct CDR3s and a higher Shannon diversity. Both the Jaccard index and the count of highly shared sequences showed that healthy controls shared more CDR3s between individuals than HIV+ patients did. Rare events from HIV-infected data received too much weight under size-matching, and comparisons were complicated by unequal numbers of distinct sequences between patients and controls. Oligoclonality may be reflected in the significantly higher mean Gini indices of HIV-infected repertoires compared with controls. The study did not determine donor HLA types. The observed differences in diversity could not be explained by the slight differences in age and sex profiles between the study cohorts. The dynamics of distinct T-cell subpopulations could not be separated, and sequencing depth was restricted, because whole blood was used. Processing was restricted to sixteen HIV-infected individuals, which the authors judged to be a major constraint on the generalizability of the findings. The apparent post-therapy recovery of the Gini index in HIV-infected patients was not reproduced in size-matched repertoire data. During therapy, HIV-associated CDR3s significantly decreased in frequency, while CMV-associated CDR3s did not change significantly, though most became more frequent.

The sequence joins TRBV27 to TRBJ2-7, and perhaps TRBD1 as D gene, on 5 matching bases. Sequencing used blood. The receptor's source is an adult in good health. The nucleotides are TGTGCCAGCAGTTTGAAGGGGCCCGTAAACTACGAGCAGTACTTC. It is translated as CASSLKGPVNYEQYF.